One sample yielded the 20 T cell receptor beta chains listed below, sequenced in a study of control samples from healthy donors and cancer patients. Using immunoSEQ multiplex PCR, the repertoire was profiled, and TCRdb retains in-frame clones only, with some absent. The sample lists about 53,000 clones, 87% seen once, with around 15% in the top ten. The sample taken for sequencing was PBMCs. These receptors all come from a man aged 55 to 70 with head and neck cancer.

The chain couples TRBV24-1 to TRBJ1-5, with unresolved D. Germline-derived CDR1 and CDR2 are KGHDR and SFDVKD. The CDR3 runs to 17 residues. V lost 4 bases and J 6 bases, leaving 21 bases between the germline ends. The CDR3 bases are TGTGCCACCAGTGACTCCTCGGTCGGTGCGGGAGGTCAGCCCCAGCATTTT. Encoded protein: CATSDSSVGAGGQPQHF.

The chain joins TRBV7-6 to TRBJ2-5; the D is unclear. Per the germline V gene, CDR1 is SGHVS and CDR2 is FNYEAQ. The CDR3 extends over 13 amino acids. The ends were cut back, 1 base at V and 3 bases at J, with 6 bases in the middle. CDR3 DNA sequence: TGTGCCAGCAGCTTAGGTGTCAAAGAGACCCAGTACTTC. Amino acids: CASSLGVKETQYF.

The chain joins TRBV15 to TRBJ2-7; D unclear. Trimming removed 8 bases from V and 0 bases from J, with 14 bases in between. The germline V gene has CDR1 LNHNV and CDR2 YYDKDF (reference sequence). The CDR3 spans 14 residues. In DNA form, the CDR3 reads TGTGCCACCGGACCAACCTCTAACTCCTACGAGCAGTACTTC. Its protein is CATGPTSNSYEQYF.

The CDR3 nucleotides read TGTGCCAGCAGCACCCAAAATCAGCCCCAGCATTTT. This encodes CASSTQNQPQHF. The chain has TRBV9 and TRBJ1-5; D not resolved. This CDR3 has 12 amino acids. Trimming took off 4 bases at V and 4 bases at J, with 6 bases between the two ends. Looked up from germline, CDR1 is SGDLS and CDR2 is YYNGEE. The full variable domain, rest sourced from reference TRBV9 and TRBJ1-5, is DSGVTQTPKHLITATGQRVTLRCSPRSGDLSVYWYQQSLDQGLQFLIQYYNGEERAKGNILERFSAQQFPDLHSELNLSSLELGDSALYFCASSTQNQPQHFGDGTRLSIL.

This chain uses TRBV24-1 with TRBJ2-3, with TRBD2 identical over 8 bases. The CDR3 spans 15 residues. Germline V gives CDR1 KGHDR, CDR2 SFDVKD. With 3 bases clipped from V and 2 bases from J, the junction kept 3 bases outside the gene matches. DNA of the CDR3: TGTGCCACCAGTGATCGGGGGGGATTCACAGATACGCAGTATTTT. This encodes CATSDRGGFTDTQYF.

The chain recombines TRBV5-1 with TRBJ2-1; D may match TRBD1 or TRBD2 (6 bases each). Germline V gives CDR1 SGHRS, CDR2 YFSETQ. CDR3 length: 17 residues. Trimming cost V 4 bases and J 2 bases, with 19 bases left between them. The chain's CDR3 is CASSSTAGEVAYNEQFF. CDR3 in DNA: TGCGCCAGCAGCAGCACCGCAGGGGAGGTCGCCTACAATGAGCAGTTCTTC. Full variable domain (remainder filled in from reference TRBV5-1 and TRBJ2-1): KAGVTQTPRYLIKTRGQQVTLSCSPISGHRSVSWYQQTPGQGLQFLFEYFSETQRNKGNFPGRFSGRQFSNSRSEMNVSTLELGDSALYLCASSSTAGEVAYNEQFFGPGTRLTVL.

CDR3: CASSPGTSVYEQYF. The CDR3 nucleotides read TGTGCCAGCTCCCCCGGGACTAGCGTCTACGAGCAGTACTTC. The chain links TRBV18 to TRBJ2-7, with 10 bases aligning to TRBD2. J was trimmed by 3 bases and V by 6 bases; bases with no gene match: 5. Germline V gene sequence: CDR1 KGHSH, CDR2 LQKENI. CDR3 size: 14 residues.

The chain carries TRBV7-7 and TRBJ2-2; D is possibly TRBD1 or TRBD2 (5 bases each). The CDR3 sequence is 15 residues long. Germline CDR1 and CDR2: SSHAT and FNYEAQ (reference sequence). Trimming stripped 5 bases from V and 8 bases from J, with 18 bases between. CDR3 in amino acids: CASSPTGANSGELFF. CDR3 nucleotide sequence: TGTGCCAGCAGCCCAACCGGGGCCAACTCTGGGGAGCTGTTTTTT.

The rearrangement uses TRBV11-1 and TRBJ2-3, with 10 nucleotides matching TRBD2. This CDR3 has 15 residues. The germline V gene has CDR1 SGHAT and CDR2 FQDESV (reference sequence). Germline trimming cut 5 bases from V and 0 bases from J; bases unmatched to any gene: 2. CDR3 in DNA: TGTGCCAGCAGCCTGGGACTAGCGAGCACAGATACGCAGTATTTT. Residues: CASSLGLASTDTQYF.

The rearrangement links TRBV5-1 to TRBJ2-5; TRBD2 aligns across 10 bases. Germline CDR1 SGHRS, CDR2 YFSETQ. The CDR3 sequence is 16 residues long. Losses at the gene ends were 4 bases for V and 4 bases for J; bases not matched to a gene: 10. Written as DNA, the CDR3 is TGCGCCAGCAGCGCAGGTCCTAGCGGGGGATCAGAGACCCAGTACTTC. Encoded protein: CASSAGPSGGSETQYF.

The V and J genes are TRBV6-5 and TRBJ2-7; TRBD1 is a possible D gene (6 bases). V lost 5 bases, J lost 6 bases, and 14 bases lay in between. The germline gives CDR1 MNHEY, CDR2 SVGAGI. This CDR3 comprises 13 residues. The CDR3 loop is CASSKNRVGEQYF. DNA for the CDR3: TGTGCCAGCAGTAAAAACAGGGTAGGCGAGCAGTACTTC.

This rearrangement joins TRBV4-2 to TRBJ2-1; D call uncertain. The CDR3 sequence is 12 residues long. The germline CDR1 and CDR2 sequences are LGHNA and YNFKEQ. The V end was cut by 4 bases, the J end by 6 bases, with 7 bases between. This CDR3 reads CASSLWGNEQFF. CDR3 nucleotides: TGTGCCAGCAGCCTTTGGGGCAATGAGCAGTTCTTC.

The chain uses TRBV27 and TRBJ1-2, with a tentative D call TRBD1 (5 bases). CDR1 and CDR2 from the germline V gene are MNHEY and SMNVEV (reference sequence). V was pared by 5 bases and J by 1 base, with 20 bases between. CDR3 size: 17 residues. The CDR3 sequence: CASSPLYSRDLNYGYTF. As DNA, the CDR3 is TGTGCCAGCAGTCCCCTCTATTCCCGGGACCTTAACTATGGCTACACCTTC.

The chain uses TRBV30 and TRBJ2-2; TRBD2 is a possible D gene (7 bases). The ends were cut back, 2 bases at V and 7 bases at J, with 11 bases in the middle. The CDR3 is made up of 13 amino acids. The germline CDR1 and CDR2 sequences are GTSNPN and SVGIG (reference sequence). The CDR3 nucleotides read TGTGCCTGGAGTCGAAGGGGGGGCGGGGAGCTGTTTTTT. Amino acids: CAWSRRGGGELFF.

In its sample, this clone was seen once. The chain has TRBV5-8 and TRBJ2-1; 10 bases are a match to TRBD2. Per germline, CDR1 SGHTS and CDR2 YDEGEE. J gave up 8 bases and V 3 bases, and 14 bases lay outside the gene matches. This CDR3 is 17 amino acids long. In DNA, the CDR3 is TGTGCCAGCAGCTCTTTCCGGACTAGCGGAGCCGTAGATGAGCAGTTCTTC. Its protein is CASSSFRTSGAVDEQFF.

This clone was observed once. This chain uses TRBV6-6 with TRBJ1-6; D is ambiguous. The CDR3 is 14 amino acids. Germline CDR1 is MNHNY and CDR2 is SVGAGI (reference sequence). V lost 11 bases, J lost 7 bases, and 18 bases lay in between. CDR3 DNA sequence: TGTGCCTGCCAACGGGAGTTCTGGAATTCACCCCTCCACTTT. It yields the protein CACQREFWNSPLHF.

The CDR3 DNA follows: TGTGCCAGCAGCTTAGGACAGACGAACACTGAAGCTTTCTTT. Translation: CASSLGQTNTEAFF. This rearrangement joins TRBV7-9 to TRBJ1-1; perhaps TRBD1 as D (5 bases). This CDR3 has 14 residues. V gave up 1 base and J gave up 1 base, with 7 bases separating them. CDR1 and CDR2 (germline): SEHNR, FQNEAQ (reference sequence).

The V gene is TRBV6-6, the J gene TRBJ1-5, with a tentative D call TRBD1 (5 bases). The CDR3 is 15 residues long. V lost 6 bases, J lost 7 bases, and 19 bases lay in between. Germline V gene data show CDR1 as MNHNY and CDR2 as SVGAGI (reference sequence). CDR3 region: CASSQSSGGAQPQHF. The DNA of the CDR3 is TGTGCCAGCAGCCAAAGCTCCGGCGGGGCACAGCCCCAGCATTTT.

The rearrangement uses TRBV18 and TRBJ1-4; 7 bases line up with TRBD1. Germline loops: CDR1 KGHSH, CDR2 LQKENI. The trim removed 1 base at V and 5 bases at J, leaving 4 bases unmatched. The CDR3 extends over 15 amino acids. The CDR3 region has the DNA TGTGCCAGCTCACCACGGGGACAGCAGAATGAAAAACTGTTTTTT. This encodes CASSPRGQQNEKLFF.

This chain joins TRBV3-1 (or the pseudogene TRBV3-2) and TRBJ2-2; D unclear. CDR3 length equals 17 residues. CDR1 and CDR2 from the germline V gene are LGHDT and YNNKEL (reference sequence). Trimming removed 1 base at V and 2 bases at J, with 14 bases between. As DNA, the CDR3 is TGTGCCAGCAGCCAAGGTCGGCCCCTTCGAAACACCGGGGAGCTGTTTTTT. Amino acids: CASSQGRPLRNTGELFF.